This passage covers 10 T cell receptor beta chains from one sample sequenced in a study of shared clonotypes between healthy human individuals. Profiled with immunoSEQ multiplex PCR; TCRdb holds only in-frame clones, not every one. In the table there are roughly 2.2 million clones, more than 80% of which are singletons. The sample taken for sequencing was naive CD4+ T cells from PBMCs. Subset specified: CD45RA+ positively selected. Every receptor here comes from a man younger than 35 in good health. Some clones in this sample may be carry-over from other donors' samples.

The chain joins TRBV9 to TRBJ2-2; possibly TRBD2 for D (6 bases). CDR1 is SGDLS and CDR2 is YYNGEE in the germline V gene. Trimming took off 0 bases at V and 7 bases at J, with 13 bases between the two ends. This CDR3 comprises 15 residues. The CDR3 DNA reads as TGTGCCAGCAGCGTAGCGGAGGGGAGGAGCGGGGAGCTGTTTTTT. Protein: CASSVAEGRSGELFF.

The J gene is TRBJ2-2, the V gene TRBV7-6; D perhaps matches TRBD2 (5 bases). This CDR3 spans 16 amino acids. V gave up 7 bases and J gave up 1 base, with 16 bases separating them. Per the germline V gene, CDR1 is SGHVS and CDR2 is FNYEAQ. The CDR3 nucleotides read TGTGCCAGCACCACTAGGGCACCCCAGAACACCGGGGAGCTGTTTTTT. This gives the protein CASTTRAPQNTGELFF.

This clone is a singleton in its sample. The J gene is TRBJ2-1, the V gene TRBV19; 8 positions agree with TRBD2. Germline V gene sequence: CDR1 LNHDA, CDR2 SQIVND (reference sequence). Trimming cost V 6 bases and J 4 bases; bases outside gene matches: 14. The CDR3 extends over 17 amino acids. CDR3 protein: CASSPPYGTSGYNEQFF. The CDR3 bases are TGTGCCAGTAGCCCCCCATACGGTACTAGCGGTTACAATGAGCAGTTCTTC.

V is TRBV9 and J is TRBJ1-2; a weak D match, TRBD1 (5 bases). The germline V and J ends were trimmed by 5 bases and 2 bases, with 13 bases remaining between them. This CDR3 is 14 amino acids long. CDR1 and CDR2 from the germline V gene are SGDLS and YYNGEE. Here the CDR3 DNA reads TGTGCCAGCAGTACAACCAGACAGAACTATGGCTACACCTTC. It translates to CASSTTRQNYGYTF.

The genes are TRBV7-9 and TRBJ2-7; no reliable D call. CDR3 length equals 11 residues. The germline CDR1 and CDR2 sequences are SEHNR and FQNEAQ (reference sequence). V dropped 4 bases and J dropped 5 bases, with 6 bases sitting between them. CDR3 in amino acids: CASSSIDEQYF. The CDR3 DNA is TGTGCCAGCAGCTCTATTGACGAGCAGTACTTC.

The chain links TRBV30 to TRBJ1-1; D gene uncertain. Germline V gene lookup returns CDR1 GTSNPN and CDR2 SVGIG (reference sequence). The V and J ends lost 8 bases and 4 bases respectively, with 11 bases between them. The CDR3 has 11 amino acids. CDR3 region: CAGSVGTEAFF. The CDR3 DNA reads as TGTGCCGGTTCGGTGGGCACTGAAGCTTTCTTT.

In its sample, this clone was seen once. The V call is TRBV27, the J call TRBJ2-1; D uncertain. Trimming took 6 bases from V and 3 from J, leaving 12 bases between them. Germline V gene sequence: CDR1 MNHEY, CDR2 SMNVEV (reference sequence). CDR3 length: 14 amino acids. CDR3 sequence (DNA): TGTGCCAGCAGAGGGCAGGTAGGCTACAATGAGCAGTTCTTC. Translation gives CASRGQVGYNEQFF.

The chain carries TRBV28 and TRBJ1-2; no definite D call. CDR1 and CDR2 from the germline V gene are MDHEN and SYDVKM. The CDR3 has 16 residues. With 5 bases removed from V and 2 bases from J, the gap between germline ends came to 18 bases. Here the CDR3 DNA reads TGTGCCAGCAGTACTTTGGGTATCGTACCCAACTATGGCTACACCTTC. This translates into CASSTLGIVPNYGYTF.

For this clone: Other nucleotide sequences from this sample produce the same CDR3. The genes are TRBV2 and TRBJ1-1, with D unclear. The CDR3 totals 13 residues. Deletions cut 6 bases from V and 1 base from J, with 9 bases between. Germline-derived CDR1 and CDR2 are SNHLY and FYNNEI. The CDR3 DNA follows: TGTGCCAGCAGGGTCGACGGGAACACTGAAGCTTTCTTT. As protein: CASRVDGNTEAFF.

The chain joins TRBV7-3 to TRBJ2-1; 11 bases fit TRBD2. In germline, CDR1 is SGHTA, CDR2 FQGTGA. V trimming: 2 bases; J trimming: 4 bases; junction bases outside the gene matches: 4. This CDR3 is built from 16 residues. Here the CDR3 reads CASSLVGTSGYNEQFF. For the CDR3, the DNA is TGTGCCAGCAGCTTAGTAGGGACTAGCGGTTACAATGAGCAGTTCTTC.